This T cell receptor (beta chain) was captured by sequencing in a study of PD-1 blockade in classical Hodgkin lymphoma. The study, taken as a whole, reports: Complete responders' diversity at baseline resembled that of newly diagnosed patients. Reported baseline diversity: healthy donors highest, relapsed/refractory patients lowest.

Sample time point: cycle 4 day 1 (C4D1), after around six weeks of nivolumab. Every single patient, without exception, relapsed after autologous stem cell transplantation, and brentuximab vedotin exposure varied. Using immunoSEQ multiplex PCR, the repertoire was profiled, and TCRdb retains in-frame clones only, with some absent. The table includes approximately 39,000 clones, 75% to 85% detected once. V was pared by 0 bases and J by 5 bases, with 10 bases between. Per the germline V gene, CDR1 is SGHTA and CDR2 is FQGNSA. This CDR3 contains 14 residues. This clone has only one observation. Its antigen is as yet unknown.

The clonotype comes from a human donor with classical Hodgkin lymphoma. The sample in question was peripheral blood mononuclear cells (PBMCs), obtained before the fourth cycle of nivolumab. The chain joins TRBV7-2 to TRBJ1-2; tentative D call: TRBD1 (5 bases). CDR3 amino acids: CASSLAQGRYGYTF. DNA of the CDR3: TGTGCCAGCAGCTTAGCCCAGGGACGGTATGGCTACACCTTC.